This T cell receptor beta chain was documented in a study of T-cell reconstitution after alpha-beta-depleted transplantation in children. Ten or more counts support this clonotype. V was pared by 0 bases and J by 4 bases, with 10 bases between. CDR3 length: 16 residues. Germline V lookup: CDR1 LGHNA, CDR2 YSLEER. As it was prepared, the TCRbeta library received unique molecular identifiers. TCRdb ran MiXCR on the PCR reads and lists one entry per CDR3 protein. The sample lists about 360,000 distinct CDR3 sequences, approximately 12% seen once, with around 4% in the top ten. The TCR originated in a human donor who donated a stem cell graft to a child with Fanconi anemia. Sequencing was performed on PBMCs, taken from the stem cell graft. The chain links TRBV4-3 to TRBJ1-6; no clear D. In DNA, the CDR3 is TGCGCCAGCAGCCAAGATACCAGAATGTATAATTCACCCCTCCACTTT. As protein: CASSQDTRMYNSPLHF.